Presented here are 15 T cell receptor beta chains from one specimen sequenced in a study of vaccination effects on CD4 cells after COVID-19. Profiled with immunoSEQ multiplex PCR; TCRdb holds only in-frame clones, not every one. The sample lists some 40,000 clones, 82% seen once, with about 2.8% in the top ten. On roughly day 10 of culture, CD4+ T cells were separated out. For these receptors, no antigen is known. The specimen was CD4+ T cells from PBMCs cultured without peptide, collected before COVID-19 vaccination. The receptors shown here come from a human donor who received a COVID-19 vaccine.

This chain uses TRBV7-9 with TRBJ1-5, with TRBD1 matching over 8 bases. Germline CDR1 and CDR2: SEHNR and FQNEAQ (reference sequence). J gave up 4 bases and V 1 base, and 3 bases lay outside the gene matches. This CDR3 has 15 residues. The CDR3 sequence is CASSLGTGLNQPQHF. The CDR3 coding sequence is TGTGCCAGCAGCTTAGGGACAGGGTTGAATCAGCCCCAGCATTTT.

V usage is TRBV5-1 and J usage is TRBJ2-3; 8 bases fit TRBD2. The CDR3 covers 13 residues. V lost 2 bases and J lost 6; bases outside the gene matches: 2. Germline V gives CDR1 SGHRS, CDR2 YFSETQ. As DNA, the CDR3 is TGCGCCAGCAGCTTACGACTAGCGGATACGCAGTATTTT. The encoded protein is CASSLRLADTQYF.

The rearrangement links TRBV6-1 to TRBJ1-6, with unresolved D. The V and J ends lost 1 base and 8 bases respectively, with 6 bases between them. CDR3 length equals 13 residues. Per germline, CDR1 MNHNS and CDR2 SASEGT. The DNA of the CDR3 is TGTGCCAGCAGTGAAGAGGGTTATTCACCCCTCCACTTT. Residues: CASSEEGYSPLHF.

The chain uses TRBV5-8 and TRBJ2-3, with TRBD1 identical over 9 bases. CDR1 is SGHTS, CDR2 YDEGEE, per germline. The length of the CDR3 is 16 residues. V lost 3 bases to trimming and J lost 0 bases; unmatched junction nucleotides: 5. The CDR3 region has the DNA TGTGCCAGCAGCTATAGGACAGGGGCTAGCACAGATACGCAGTATTTT. Its translation is CASSYRTGASTDTQYF.

The chain combines TRBV6-5 with TRBJ2-5; 7 nucleotides agree with TRBD1. Germline loops: CDR1 MNHEY, CDR2 SVGAGI. V was pared by 8 bases and J by 10 bases, with 10 bases of the junction left unmatched. The CDR3 runs to 12 residues. The CDR3: CASGDRVVGQYF. The CDR3 coding sequence is TGTGCCAGCGGAGACAGGGTGGTCGGCCAGTACTTC.

The CDR3: CATSGAGGPYNEQFF. The CDR3 region has the DNA TGTGCCACCAGTGGGGCGGGGGGGCCATACAATGAGCAGTTCTTC. The rearrangement uses TRBV24-1 and TRBJ2-1; 9 bases map to TRBD2. V lost 5 bases, J lost 4 bases, and 5 bases stayed unmatched. CDR1 KGHDR and CDR2 SFDVKD come from the germline V gene. CDR3 length: 15 amino acids.

The chain couples TRBV6-5 to TRBJ1-2, with no clear D. The CDR3 length is 14 residues. The V and J ends lost 2 bases and 0 bases respectively, with 7 bases between them. Germline CDR1 and CDR2: MNHEY and SVGAGI. CDR3 DNA: TGTGCCAGCAGTTACGAATCGGCTAACTATGGCTACACCTTC. It specifies CASSYESANYGYTF.

The chain has TRBV5-1 and TRBJ2-2; D possibly corresponds to TRBD2 (5 bases). The CDR3 is 16 residues long. The V and J ends lost 0 bases and 0 bases respectively, with 9 bases between them. Germline CDR1 and CDR2: SGHRS and YFSETQ. The CDR3: CASSLGGITNTGELFF. CDR3 bases: TGCGCCAGCAGCTTGGGAGGGATAACGAACACCGGGGAGCTGTTTTTT. The full variable domain, in which reference TRBV5-1 and TRBJ2-2 provide the parts outside the CDR3, is KAGVTQTPRYLIKTRGQQVTLSCSPISGHRSVSWYQQTPGQGLQFLFEYFSETQRNKGNFPGRFSGRQFSNSRSEMNVSTLELGDSALYLCASSLGGITNTGELFFGEGSRLTVL.

The chain links TRBV9 to TRBJ1-6; 7 bases map to TRBD1. This CDR3 spans 15 amino acids. CDR1 is SGDLS, CDR2 YYNGEE, per germline. V lost 0 bases, J lost 11 bases, and 8 bases stayed unmatched. This CDR3 is CASSVVSQGGAPLHF. In DNA form, the CDR3 reads TGTGCCAGCAGCGTAGTAAGTCAGGGGGGCGCACCCCTCCACTTT.

The chain employs TRBV6-1 and TRBJ1-6; D not certain. Deletions cut 2 bases from V and 7 bases from J, with 9 bases between. CDR1 and CDR2 from the germline V gene are MNHNS and SASEGT. CDR3 size: 14 residues. The CDR3 is CASSELAGNSPLHF. The CDR3, as DNA: TGTGCCAGCAGTGAACTGGCGGGCAATTCACCCCTCCACTTT.

The rearrangement links TRBV7-8 to TRBJ1-1; D is unclear. CDR1 is SGHVS, CDR2 FQNEAQ, per germline. The V end was cut by 2 bases, the J end by 4 bases, with 8 bases between. The CDR3 length is 13 residues. CDR3: CASSLTRGTEAFF. As DNA, the CDR3 is TGTGCCAGCAGCTTAACCCGGGGCACTGAAGCTTTCTTT.

This CDR3 reads CASSLASTGGLETQYF. In DNA form, the CDR3 reads TGTGCCAGCAGCTTAGCTTCGACAGGCGGGTTAGAGACCCAGTACTTC. The chain combines TRBV7-2 with TRBJ2-5; possibly TRBD1 for D (6 bases). Germline V gene data show CDR1 as SGHTA and CDR2 as FQGNSA. Trimming removed 0 bases at V and 4 bases at J, with 15 bases between. CDR3 length equals 16 residues.

This chain links TRBV20-1 with TRBJ2-5; maybe TRBD2 (5 bases). This CDR3 is 13 amino acids long. Between the trimmed V and J ends, which lost 3 bases and 2 bases, there was a span of 10 bases. Germline V CDR1 and CDR2: DFQATT, SNEGSKA (reference sequence). CDR3 sequence (DNA): TGCAGTGCTAGTTACGGAGGACAAGAGACCCAGTACTTC. It codes for CSASYGGQETQYF.

This chain connects TRBV3-1 (or the pseudogene TRBV3-2) to TRBJ1-1, with 7 bases fitting TRBD1. The J segment lost 7 bases and the V segment lost 1 base, leaving 6 bases of the junction unmatched. Per the germline V gene, CDR1 is LGHDT and CDR2 is YNNKEL (reference sequence). The CDR3 extends over 14 amino acids. CDR3 bases: TGTGCCAGCAGCCAAGGGACAGGCTTCAATGAAGCTTTCTTT. Translating it yields CASSQGTGFNEAFF.

The CDR3 reads CSVESSTDTQYF. CDR3 coding DNA: TGCAGCGTTGAGTCCAGCACAGATACGCAGTATTTT. The rearrangement links TRBV29-1 to TRBJ2-3; unclear D gene. The germline gives CDR1 SQVTM, CDR2 ANQGSEA. The V and J ends lost 3 bases and 0 bases respectively, with 4 bases between them. CDR3 length: 12 residues.